The clone carrying this T cell receptor (beta chain) was observed a handful of times. This entry comes from a study of blood T cell repertoires in COVID-19. Across the study: Acute and convalescent COVID-19 specimens originated in the United States, Italy and Spain. The analysed material was cDNA or gDNA that came from T cells, B-cell-depleted T cells, or PBMCs.

The authors' processing: The assay estimated nucleated cells by amplifying reference gene primers. Produced via immunoSEQ multiplex PCR; TCRdb's table is partial and in-frame only. The DNA was the basis for D and trimming; V, J and clone size are from that table. The top ten clones hold approximately 1.1% of a sample with 160,000 or so clones, more than 75% of them seen once. Germline CDR1 reads LNHNV; CDR2 reads YYDKDF (reference sequence). Between the trimmed V and J ends, which lost 2 bases and 5 bases, there was a span of 13 bases. The CDR3 extends over 14 amino acids. What was sequenced was peripheral blood. This TCR was recovered from a middle-aged man with acute or convalescent COVID-19. The V and J genes are TRBV15 and TRBJ2-7, with D perhaps TRBD2 (5 bases). CDR3 loop: CATSRSNGGDEQYF. CDR3 coding DNA: TGTGCCACCAGCAGATCTAACGGAGGCGACGAGCAGTACTTC.